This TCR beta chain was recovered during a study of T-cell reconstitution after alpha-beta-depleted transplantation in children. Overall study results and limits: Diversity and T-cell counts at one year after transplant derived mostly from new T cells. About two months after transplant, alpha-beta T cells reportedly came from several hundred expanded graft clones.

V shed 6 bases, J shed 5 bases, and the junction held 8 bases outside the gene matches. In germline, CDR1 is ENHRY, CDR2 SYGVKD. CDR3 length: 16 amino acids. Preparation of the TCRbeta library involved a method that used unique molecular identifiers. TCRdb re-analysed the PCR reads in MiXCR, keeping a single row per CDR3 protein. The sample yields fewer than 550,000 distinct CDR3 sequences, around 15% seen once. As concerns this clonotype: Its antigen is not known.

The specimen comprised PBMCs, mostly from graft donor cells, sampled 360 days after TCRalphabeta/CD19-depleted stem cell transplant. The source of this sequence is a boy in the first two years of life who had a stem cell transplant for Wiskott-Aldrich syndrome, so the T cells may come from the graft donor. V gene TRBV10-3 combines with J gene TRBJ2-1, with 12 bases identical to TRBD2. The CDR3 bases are TGTGCCATCAGGGCCTCTAGCGGGGGGGGAAACAATGAGCAGTTCTTC. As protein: CAIRASSGGGNNEQFF.